The 24 T cell receptor beta chains below were found in one sample sequenced in a study of CD8+ T cells in alopecia areata. In each case, RNA was isolated and then reverse transcribed into cDNA as the sequencing template. Only in-frame clones appear in the TCRdb table, and some are missing; sequencing was by immunoSEQ multiplex PCR. Here the sample spans 200,000 to 250,000 clones, around 62% being singletons. The specimen was CD4+ T cells sorted from blood, collected at week 0. The receptor source for this set is a human donor with alopecia areata.

This clone has just a few counts. The V and J genes are TRBV27 and TRBJ2-5; possible D gene TRBD2, 5 bases. Germline V CDR1 and CDR2: MNHEY, SMNVEV (reference sequence). Trimming left V 5 bases short and J 3 bases short, with 19 bases between. This CDR3 comprises 16 residues. The CDR3 coding sequence is TGTGCCAGCAGTCCGTACCTCGGGGTCCTCGAAGAGACCCAGTACTTC. Protein: CASSPYLGVLEETQYF.

This clone was counted between two and nine times. The chain links TRBV19 to TRBJ1-1; the match to TRBD1 covers 7 bases. Germline CDR1 is LNHDA and CDR2 is SQIVND (reference sequence). The CDR3 length is 15 residues. V dropped 5 bases and J dropped 1; count of bases not matched to a gene: 7. The CDR3 nucleotides read TGTGCCAGTAGTCCCTTACAGGGGAAGAACACTGAAGCTTTCTTT. Protein sequence: CASSPLQGKNTEAFF.

CDR3 region: CASSSSLAGERSNEKLFF. CDR3 in DNA: TGTGCCAGCAGCTCCTCACTAGCGGGAGAAAGGTCAAATGAAAAACTGTTTTTT. The chain recombines TRBV7-9 with TRBJ1-4; the D is unclear. V lost 4 bases and J lost 5, with 23 bases in between. This CDR3 is 18 amino acids long. Germline CDR1 reads SEHNR; CDR2 reads FQNEAQ (reference sequence).

The V gene is TRBV20-1, the J gene TRBJ2-1; D gene unclear. The CDR3 spans 10 residues. Trimming took 3 bases from V and 8 from J, leaving 5 bases between them. The V gene's germline CDR1 is DFQATT and CDR2 SNEGSKA (reference sequence). The CDR3 coding sequence is TGCAGTGCTAGGGTCGATGAGCAGTTCTTC. It codes for CSARVDEQFF.

The chain recombines TRBV30 with TRBJ1-2; D uncertain. CDR1 is GTSNPN, CDR2 SVGIG, per germline (reference sequence). The CDR3 spans 12 residues. V was shortened by 0 bases and J by 2 bases, with 4 bases between the two germline ends. CDR3 residues: CAWSVSNYGYTF. The CDR3, as DNA: TGTGCCTGGAGTGTCAGCAACTATGGCTACACCTTC.

This clone was counted only a few times. The CDR3 DNA sequence: TGCGCCAGCAGTGAATCGTTCATTAGGGCCGGTCTGAAAGCTTTCTTT. Translation gives CASSESFIRAGLKAFF. The V and J genes are TRBV10-2 and TRBJ1-1; no clear D gene. V shed 3 bases and J shed 9 bases, with 23 bases lying between them. This CDR3 contains 16 residues. CDR1 and CDR2 (germline): WSHSY, SAAADI.

The table lists this clone with a few counts. Other DNA sequences of this sample code for an identical CDR3. The rearrangement uses TRBV9 and TRBJ2-3; no clear D gene. Trimming stripped 1 base from V and 0 bases from J, with 0 bases between. Germline assignment: CDR1 SGDLS and CDR2 YYNGEE. CDR3 length equals 12 residues. The CDR3 loop reads CASSVSTDTQYF. The CDR3 DNA reads TGTGCCAGCAGCGTAAGCACAGATACGCAGTATTTT.

Only a few counts were recorded for this clone. This chain joins TRBV5-1 and TRBJ2-4, with 10 bases fitting TRBD1. The CDR3 loop spans 14 amino acids. The trim removed 4 bases at V and 6 bases at J, leaving 4 bases unmatched. Germline V gene sequence: CDR1 SGHRS, CDR2 YFSETQ. The CDR3 loop is CASSLGDRGNIQYF. The CDR3 DNA reads TGCGCCAGCAGCCTCGGGGACAGGGGAAACATTCAGTACTTC.

J is TRBJ1-4 and V is TRBV29-1; possibly TRBD1 for D (6 bases). The germline V gene encodes CDR1 SQVTM and CDR2 ANQGSEA. The CDR3 has 14 residues. The ends were cut back, 6 bases at V and 7 bases at J, with 18 bases in the middle. The CDR3 nucleotides are TGCAGCGTAGCTCCGGAGACAGGCGGTGAAAAACTGTTTTTT. As protein: CSVAPETGGEKLFF.

This chain links TRBV6-5 with TRBJ2-7; D might be TRBD1 (6 bases). The CDR3 spans 15 residues. The germline V and J ends were trimmed by 2 bases and 2 bases, with 13 bases remaining between them. CDR1 is MNHEY, CDR2 SVGAGI, per germline. The CDR3 protein is CASSYSPGDTYEQYF. In DNA form, the CDR3 reads TGTGCCAGCAGTTACAGCCCAGGGGATACCTACGAGCAGTACTTC.

The gene calls are TRBV30 and TRBJ2-7; tentatively, D is TRBD1 or TRBD2 (5 bases each). V lost 2 bases, J lost 4 bases, and 12 bases lay in between. The germline gives CDR1 GTSNPN, CDR2 SVGIG (reference sequence). CDR3 length equals 13 residues. The CDR3 spells CAWSLGWGYEQYF. The DNA of the CDR3 is TGTGCCTGGAGTCTAGGGTGGGGGTACGAGCAGTACTTC.

The rearrangement joins TRBV30 to TRBJ2-6, with unresolved D. Trimming removed 4 bases from V and 0 bases from J, with 4 bases in between. CDR3 length equals 13 residues. Germline CDR1 reads GTSNPN; CDR2 reads SVGIG (reference sequence). DNA for the CDR3: TGTGCCTGGAAGTCCTCTGGGGCCAACGTCCTGACTTTC. Translation: CAWKSSGANVLTF.

The rearrangement joins TRBV10-2 to TRBJ2-3; D may be TRBD1 (5 bases). CDR3 length equals 16 residues. The germline V gene encodes CDR1 WSHSY and CDR2 SAAADI. The ends were cut back, 7 bases at V and 4 bases at J, with 21 bases in the middle. In nucleotides, the CDR3 is TGCGCCAGCACCCCTCAGGGTCGAAGGGAAGCAGATACGCAGTATTTT. Its protein product is CASTPQGRREADTQYF.

The gene calls are TRBV11-2 and TRBJ2-5; D gene uncertain. The V gene's germline CDR1 is SGHAT and CDR2 FQNNGV. This CDR3 spans 18 amino acids. Trimming removed 5 bases from V and 5 bases from J, with 27 bases in between. The CDR3 sequence: CASSHILGTGPQQETQYF. The CDR3 coding sequence is TGTGCCAGCAGCCACATACTGGGTACCGGACCGCAGCAGGAGACCCAGTACTTC.

There are a few counts of this clone. The chain combines TRBV2 with TRBJ2-4, with D unresolved. Germline CDR1 is SNHLY and CDR2 is FYNNEI. The germline V and J ends were trimmed by 6 bases and 0 bases, with 15 bases remaining between them. The CDR3 is made up of 16 amino acids. DNA for the CDR3: TGTGCCAGCAGCGAATCCCGCGGCCTAGCCAAAAACATTCAGTACTTC. It yields the protein CASSESRGLAKNIQYF.

This clone was seen many times. The chain joins TRBV2 to TRBJ2-1, with a possible D match to TRBD2 (7 bases). Germline V lookup: CDR1 SNHLY, CDR2 FYNNEI. V was shortened by 6 bases and J by 7 bases, with 19 bases between the two germline ends. This CDR3 comprises 15 residues. The CDR3 here is CASSPRGARGNEQFF. CDR3 nucleotides: TGTGCCAGCAGCCCTCGGGGGGCTAGGGGGAATGAGCAGTTCTTC.

The chain links TRBV29-1 to TRBJ1-1; D unresolved. Germline values: CDR1 SQVTM, CDR2 ANQGSEA. This CDR3 is built from 13 residues. V dropped 5 bases and J dropped 3 bases, with 13 bases sitting between them. The CDR3, as DNA: TGCAGCGTTTCTCGTCAACCTCACACTGAAGCTTTCTTT. Protein product: CSVSRQPHTEAFF.

This clone came up a few times. The chain recombines TRBV18 with TRBJ2-5; TRBD1 aligns across 7 bases. J lost 3 bases, V lost 6 bases, and 10 bases had no gene match. Germline CDR1 reads KGHSH; CDR2 reads LQKENI. The length of the CDR3 is 15 residues. In DNA, the CDR3 is TGTGCCAGCTCCCAGACAGGGCTCTTGGAAGAGACCCAGTACTTC. The encoded protein is CASSQTGLLEETQYF.

The rearrangement links TRBV2 to TRBJ2-4; D may be TRBD1 (6 bases). The germline V gene encodes CDR1 SNHLY and CDR2 FYNNEI. Trimming cost V 3 bases and J 0 bases, with 15 bases left between them. The CDR3 has 17 amino acids. The CDR3 bases are TGTGCCAGCAGTGAGACAGGAGGAAGGGTAGCCAAAAACATTCAGTACTTC. Its translation: CASSETGGRVAKNIQYF.

This sequence joins TRBV5-1 and TRBJ2-7; TRBD1 matches 7 bases. The CDR3 has 14 residues. The V segment lost 3 bases and the J segment 3 bases; nucleotides outside the gene matches: 6. Per the germline V gene, CDR1 is SGHRS and CDR2 is YFSETQ. This CDR3 is CASSYRTGYYEQYF. The DNA of the CDR3 is TGCGCCAGCAGCTACCGGACAGGCTACTACGAGCAGTACTTC.

This chain joins TRBV7-9 and TRBJ1-2; no clear D gene. The CDR3 is 13 residues long. Germline lookup yields CDR1 SEHNR and CDR2 FQNEAQ (reference sequence). V gave up 3 bases and J gave up 4 bases, with 9 bases separating them. CDR3 sequence: CASSFRRIYGYTF. The DNA for the CDR3 is TGTGCCAGCAGCTTTCGCAGGATCTATGGCTACACCTTC.

This clone was picked up one time. V gene TRBV30 combines with J gene TRBJ1-1; possible D gene TRBD1, 5 bases. CDR1 GTSNPN and CDR2 SVGIG come from the germline V gene (reference sequence). V was pared by 3 bases and J by 2 bases, with 10 bases between. This CDR3 contains 13 residues. The CDR3 reads CAWRLTVNTEAFF. The CDR3 DNA is TGTGCCTGGAGATTGACAGTCAACACTGAAGCTTTCTTT.

The gene calls are TRBV4-2 and TRBJ2-5, with 7 bases aligning to TRBD2. The CDR3 consists of 14 residues. V shed 5 bases, J shed 5 bases, and the junction held 8 bases outside the gene matches. Germline loops: CDR1 LGHNA, CDR2 YNFKEQ. For the CDR3, the DNA is TGTGCCAGCAGCGCCGGGTCTAGCGGTGAGACCCAGTACTTC. Translated: CASSAGSSGETQYF.

This clone was seen only a few times. Written as DNA, the CDR3 is TGTGCCAGCAGCTCCTCTACGAGACAGTACTTC. It codes for CASSSSTRQYF. V gene TRBV7-8 combines with J gene TRBJ2-7; the D is unclear. Deletions cut 4 bases from V and 10 bases from J, with 11 bases between. This CDR3 spans 11 amino acids. The V gene's germline CDR1 is SGHVS and CDR2 FQNEAQ.